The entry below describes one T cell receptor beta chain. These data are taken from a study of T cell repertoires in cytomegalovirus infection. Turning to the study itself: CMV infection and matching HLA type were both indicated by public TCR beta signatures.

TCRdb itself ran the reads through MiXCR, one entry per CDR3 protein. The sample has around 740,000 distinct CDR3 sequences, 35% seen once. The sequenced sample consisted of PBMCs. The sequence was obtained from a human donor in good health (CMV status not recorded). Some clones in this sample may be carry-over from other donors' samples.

CDR3: CATMGGGSGELFF. CDR3 nucleotides: TGTGCCACCATGGGAGGGGGCTCGGGGGAGCTGTTTTTT. The chain is built from TRBV15 and TRBJ2-2, with D possibly called TRBD1 or TRBD2 (7 bases each). The CDR3 contains 13 residues. Looked up from germline, CDR1 is LNHNV and CDR2 is YYDKDF (reference sequence). V lost 7 bases and J 8 bases, leaving 14 bases between the germline ends. The full variable domain, its missing parts supplied by reference TRBV15 and TRBJ2-2, is DAMVIQNPRYQVTQFGKPVTLSCSQTLNHNVMYWYQQKSSQAPKLLFHYYDKDFNNEADTPDNFQSRRPNTSFCFLDIRSPGLGDTAMYLCATMGGGSGELFFGEGSRLTVL.